This T cell receptor (beta chain) emerged from a study of shared clonotypes between healthy human individuals. Sequencing was performed with immunoSEQ multiplex PCR; in TCRdb, only in-frame clones are kept and a portion is missing. This sample has about 2 million clones, with about 95% found just once. A note on this clone: Its antigen remains unknown.

Study-level results: Clonotype sharing among donors was expected to depend on sequencing depth. The sole specimen, blood, was sampled, and tissue repertoires likely differ.

V dropped 4 bases and J dropped 2 bases, with 8 bases sitting between them. Germline CDR1 and CDR2: SGHAT and FQDESV (reference sequence). The CDR3 is made up of 13 amino acids. The sequenced sample was naive CD4+ T cells sorted from blood. Subset meaning: CD45RA+ positively selected. The chain uses TRBV11-1 and TRBJ1-2; D is ambiguous. The TCR sequence derives from a man younger than 35 in good health. The CDR3, as DNA: TGTGCCAGCAGCTCGGACGGGAACTATGGCTACACCTTC. Protein: CASSSDGNYGYTF.